Presented here are 11 T cell receptor beta chains from one specimen sequenced in a study of synovial regulatory T cells in juvenile arthritis. The repertoire was sequenced with immunoSEQ multiplex PCR; TCRdb's copy has only in-frame clones and lacks some. The data show roughly 9,900 clones, and the top ten clones hold approximately 0.99%. Input material: Treg cells from blood. Subset here: remaining (HLA-DR-negative) circulating blood Treg cells. The receptors originated from a donor younger than 35 with juvenile idiopathic arthritis.

The V call is TRBV10-3, the J call TRBJ2-7. There are 15 residues in the CDR3. The coding DNA is unavailable. Germline loops: CDR1 ENHRY, CDR2 SYGVKD. The CDR3 is CAISERAFTDYEQYF.

This chain links TRBV5-4 with TRBJ1-2; the TCRdb call, TRBD1, lacks DNA for checking. The CDR3 length is 16 residues. This entry has no DNA. Germline lookup yields CDR1 SGHNT and CDR2 YYREEE (reference sequence). CDR3 amino acids: CASSHLTGQGTYGYTF.

This sequence joins TRBV19 and TRBJ1-2. This CDR3 is built from 17 residues. The DNA is not on file. Looked up from germline, CDR1 is LNHDA and CDR2 is SQIVND (reference sequence). This chain's CDR3 is CASSIDLSDPSNYGYTF. Full variable domain (remainder filled in from reference TRBV19 and TRBJ1-2): DGGITQSPKYLFRKEGQNVTLSCEQNLNHDAMYWYRQDPGQGLRLIYYSQIVNDFQKGDIAEGYSVSREKKESFPLTVTSAQKNPTAFYLCASSIDLSDPSNYGYTFGSGTRLTVV.

The V and J genes are TRBV7-8 and TRBJ2-7; no DNA is available, so the TRBD1 call from TCRdb remains unchecked. CDR3 length equals 14 residues. DNA for this receptor is not on file. Germline V gene data show CDR1 as SGHVS and CDR2 as FQNEAQ. The CDR3 reads CASSLGRASREQYF.

V usage is TRBV7-2 and J usage is TRBJ1-2. CDR3 size: 16 residues. DNA is not on record. Germline V gene data show CDR1 as SGHTA and CDR2 as FQGNSA. CDR3 in amino acids: CASYGTGWGTPYGYTF.

The rearrangement joins TRBV7-3 to TRBJ2-2; without DNA, the TCRdb call of TRBD2 cannot be checked. This CDR3 is built from 15 residues. No DNA sequence is on record. CDR1 SGHTA and CDR2 FQGTGA come from the germline V gene. CDR3: CASSRAGGRTGELFF.

The chain combines TRBV15 with TRBJ1-1. This CDR3 contains 13 residues. The DNA is not on file. Looked up from germline, CDR1 is LNHNV and CDR2 is YYDKDF (reference sequence). The CDR3 loop reads CATSRVGVYEAFF.

The chain employs TRBV19 and TRBJ2-7; the TCRdb call, TRBD1, lacks DNA for checking. CDR3 length: 13 residues. DNA for this receptor is not on file. The germline gives CDR1 LNHDA, CDR2 SQIVND (reference sequence). CDR3 sequence reads: CASSRRRQGEQYF.

The chain is built from TRBV27 and TRBJ2-1; lacking DNA, the TRBD1 call made by TCRdb goes unchecked. This CDR3 is built from 19 residues. Only the protein is available. Germline CDR1 reads MNHEY; CDR2 reads SMNVEV (reference sequence). The CDR3 loop is CASSLHGGGGMGSYNEQFF.

This chain uses TRBV18 with TRBJ2-7; TCRdb outputs TRBD1, but without DNA this stays unchecked. From germline, CDR1 is KGHSH and CDR2 LQKENI. The CDR3 runs to 14 residues. No DNA is given. The CDR3 sequence: CASSGTGVQNEQYF. The whole variable domain, remainder taken from reference TRBV18 and TRBJ2-7, is NAGVMQNPRHLVRRRGQEARLRCSPMKGHSHVYWYRQLPEEGLKFMVYLQKENIIDESGMPKERFSAEFPKEGPSILRIQQVVRGDSAAYFCASSGTGVQNEQYFGPGTRLTVT.

The chain links TRBV27 to TRBJ1-4; the D call of TRBD1 rests on TCRdb alone, since no DNA is present to check it. The CDR3 is made up of 15 amino acids. The record lacks a DNA sequence. The germline V gene has CDR1 MNHEY and CDR2 SMNVEV (reference sequence). CDR3 sequence: CASSPGRRSGEKLFF. The complete variable domain, with remaining parts taken from reference TRBV27 and TRBJ1-4, reads EAQVTQNPRYLITVTGKKLTVTCSQNMNHEYMSWYRQDPGLGLRQIYYSMNVEVTDKGDVPEGYKVSRKEKRNFPLILESPSPNQTSLYFCASSPGRRSGEKLFFGSGTQLSVL.